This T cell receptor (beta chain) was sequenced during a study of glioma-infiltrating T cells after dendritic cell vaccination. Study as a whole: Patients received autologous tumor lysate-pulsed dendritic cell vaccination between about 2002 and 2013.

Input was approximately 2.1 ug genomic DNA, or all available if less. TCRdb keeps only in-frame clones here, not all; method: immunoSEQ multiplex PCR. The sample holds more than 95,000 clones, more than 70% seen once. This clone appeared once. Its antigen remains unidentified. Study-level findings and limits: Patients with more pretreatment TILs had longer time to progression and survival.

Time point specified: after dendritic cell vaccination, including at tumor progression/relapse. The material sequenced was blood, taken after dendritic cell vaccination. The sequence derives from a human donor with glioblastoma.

CDR3: CASSPQGETEAFF. For the CDR3, the DNA is TGTGCCAGCAGCCCACAGGGAGAGACTGAAGCTTTCTTT. The chain combines TRBV7-3 with TRBJ1-1; perhaps TRBD1 as D (6 bases). V was cut by 5 bases and J by 5 bases, with 12 bases left in between. Per germline, CDR1 SGHTA and CDR2 FQGTGA. This CDR3 contains 13 residues. The full variable domain, in which reference TRBV7-3 and TRBJ1-1 provide the parts outside the CDR3, is GAGVSQTPSNKVTEKGKYVELRCDPISGHTALYWYRQSLGQGPEFLIYFQGTGAADDSGLPNDRFFAVRPEGSVSTLKIQRTERGDSAVYLCASSPQGETEAFFGQGTRLTVV.